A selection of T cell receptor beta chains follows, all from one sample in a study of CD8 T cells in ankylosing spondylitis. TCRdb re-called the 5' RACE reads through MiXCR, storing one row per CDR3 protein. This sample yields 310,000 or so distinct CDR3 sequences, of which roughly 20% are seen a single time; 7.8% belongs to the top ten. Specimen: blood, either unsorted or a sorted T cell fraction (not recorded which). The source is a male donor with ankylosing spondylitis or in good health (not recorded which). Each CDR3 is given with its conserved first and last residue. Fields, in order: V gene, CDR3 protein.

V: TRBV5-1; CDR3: CASSLATLIPGMAFF
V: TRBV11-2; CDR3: CASSADMALHF
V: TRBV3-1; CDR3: CASSPSPPGDQETQYF
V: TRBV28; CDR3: CASSSLAGSGGPQHF
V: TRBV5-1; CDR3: CASSLAAWTGYNEQFF
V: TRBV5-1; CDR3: CASSLWDRGTNTEAFF
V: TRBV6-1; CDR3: CASSFMGERDIQYF
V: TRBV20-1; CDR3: CSARGDGTGSYNEQFF
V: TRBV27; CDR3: CASSPGQGGGEKLFF
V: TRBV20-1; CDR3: CSALKTGTTDTQYF
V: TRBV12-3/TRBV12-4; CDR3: CASSSREPDTQYF
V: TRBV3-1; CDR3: CASSQDWAGQGGTGELFF
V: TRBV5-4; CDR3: CASSPPGQGFGELFF
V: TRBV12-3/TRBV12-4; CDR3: CASKWSGGFTGELFF
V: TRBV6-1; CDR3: CASSKGASANEKLFF
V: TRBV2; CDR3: CASSDGLAGGSSYNEQFF
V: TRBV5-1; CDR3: CASSQGARKNEQLF
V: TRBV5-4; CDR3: CASSDRQGNTDTQYF
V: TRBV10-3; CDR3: CAISEMAGRDQPQHF
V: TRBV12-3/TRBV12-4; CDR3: CASSLSTSGETQYF
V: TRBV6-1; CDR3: CASRRGQQETQYF
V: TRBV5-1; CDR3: CASSSNGRGQGTDTQYF
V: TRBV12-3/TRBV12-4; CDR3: CASSLGTSGGFEQFF
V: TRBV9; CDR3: CASSITGYSTDTQYF
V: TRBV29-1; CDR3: CSAAGAEQFF
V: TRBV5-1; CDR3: CASSPGTPLYNEQFF
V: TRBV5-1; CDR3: CASSSERGRMNAEAFF
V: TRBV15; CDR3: CATSGGTGGAVPYRNEKLFF
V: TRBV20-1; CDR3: CSARGQGDQPQHF
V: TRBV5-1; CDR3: CASSLAAGGAGTDTQYF
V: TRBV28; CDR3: CASSLQGQGRTDTQYF
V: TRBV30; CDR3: CAWSVGGALRETQYF
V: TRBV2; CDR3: CASRPPGQGETDTQYF
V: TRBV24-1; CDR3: CATSDLREMGGYTF
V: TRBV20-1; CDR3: CSAGREGRADTQYF
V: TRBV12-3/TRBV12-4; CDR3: CASKTSGGPTDTQYF
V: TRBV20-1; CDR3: CSAGKNTGELFF
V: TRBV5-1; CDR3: CASSSGSGTDTQYF
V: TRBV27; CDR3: CASRPFGQGDYNEQFF
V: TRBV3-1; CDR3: CASSQVSGSTDTQYF
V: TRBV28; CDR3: CASSLGQGRSFDTQYF
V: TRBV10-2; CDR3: CASSESAGTNSGNTIYF
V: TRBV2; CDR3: CASSEFRPNTGELFF
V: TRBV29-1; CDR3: CSVVKGGLAGDLGSRDTQYF
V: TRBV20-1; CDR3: CSARVGAGADSGNTIYF